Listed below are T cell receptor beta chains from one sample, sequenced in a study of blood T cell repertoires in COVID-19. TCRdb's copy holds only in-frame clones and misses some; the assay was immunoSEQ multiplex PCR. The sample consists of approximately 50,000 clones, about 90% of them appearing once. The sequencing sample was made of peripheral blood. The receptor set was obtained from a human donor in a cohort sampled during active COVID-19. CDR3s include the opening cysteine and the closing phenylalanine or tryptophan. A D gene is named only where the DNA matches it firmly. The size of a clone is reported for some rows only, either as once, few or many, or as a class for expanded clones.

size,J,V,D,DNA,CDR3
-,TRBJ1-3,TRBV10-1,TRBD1,TGCGCCAGCAGGACGACAGGGGGTTTT,CASRTTGGF
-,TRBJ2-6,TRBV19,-,TGTGCCAGTAGTATAGCCGTAAGGCGGGCTGGGGCCAACGTCCTGACTTTC,CASSIAVRRAGANVLTF
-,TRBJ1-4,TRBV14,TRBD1,TGTGCCAGCAGCCTGACAGGGGTGGGCGAAAAACTGTTTTTT,CASSLTGVGEKLFF
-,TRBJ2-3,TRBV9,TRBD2,TGTGCCAGCAGCGTAGCAGGGACTAGCCTACCCACGGATACGCAGTATTTT,CASSVAGTSLPTDTQYF
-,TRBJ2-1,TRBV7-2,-,TGTGCCAGCAGTCAACTAGGGACAAACAATGAGCAGTTCTTC,CASSQLGTNNEQFF
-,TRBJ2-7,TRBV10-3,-,TGTGCCGCCTCTGGGGCTACCCTTTGGGGCTACGAGCAGTACTTC,CAASGATLWGYEQYF
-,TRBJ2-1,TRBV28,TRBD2,TGTGCCAGCCGGGGGGCGGGAGGGCCAGTATATGAGCAGTTCTTC,CASRGAGGPVYEQFF
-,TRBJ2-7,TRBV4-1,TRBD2,TGCGCCAGCAGCCAAGGGGCTAGCGGGAGTGGGGGCTACGAGCAGTACTTC,CASSQGASGSGGYEQYF
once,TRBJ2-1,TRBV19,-,TGTGCCAACCTGACTGGAAGCTCCTACAATGAGCAGTTCTTC,CANLTGSSYNEQFF
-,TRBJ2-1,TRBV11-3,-,TGTGCCAGCAGCTTAGTGTCCAGCTCGGGTGAGCAGTTCTTC,CASSLVSSSGEQFF
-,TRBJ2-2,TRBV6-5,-,TGTGCCAGCAGTTACTCTATCCAGGGGAACCCCGGGGAGCTGTTTTTT,CASSYSIQGNPGELFF
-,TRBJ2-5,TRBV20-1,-,TGCAGTGCGTACAGGGTGGAGACCCAGTACTTC,CSAYRVETQYF
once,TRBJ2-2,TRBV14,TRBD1,TGTGCCAGCAGACAGACAGGGCCCGGGGAGCTGTTTTTT,CASRQTGPGELFF
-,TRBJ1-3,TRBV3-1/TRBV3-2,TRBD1,TGTGCCAGCAGCCAAGTTGCAGGGGGCGCAGGGAGCTCTGGAAACACCATATATTTT,CASSQVAGGAGSSGNTIYF
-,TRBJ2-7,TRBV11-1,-,TGTGCCAGCAGGGGGCAGGGTACCTACGAGCAGTACTTC,CASRGQGTYEQYF
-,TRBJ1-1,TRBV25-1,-,TGTGCCAGCAGTGGCCCCGGCACTGAAGCTTTCTTT,CASSGPGTEAFF
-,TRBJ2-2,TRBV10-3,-,TGTGCCATCAGTGAAAGGGACTCGTACACCGGGGAGCTGTTTTTT,CAISERDSYTGELFF
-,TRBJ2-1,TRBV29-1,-,TGCAGCGTTGAACAGTCTTTAAGCAGGACTCTCAGAAACAATGAGCAGTTCTTC,CSVEQSLSRTLRNNEQFF
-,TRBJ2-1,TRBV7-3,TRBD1,TGTGCCAGCAGCGCCGACAGGGGGGAATACAATGAGCAGTTCTTC,CASSADRGEYNEQFF
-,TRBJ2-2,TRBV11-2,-,TGTGCCAGCAGCAGGGGGTATTCTAACACCGGGGAGCTGTTTTTT,CASSRGYSNTGELFF
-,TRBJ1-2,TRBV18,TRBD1,TGTGCCAGCTCACCACCGAAAGGACAGGGGCCTTTTGGCTACACCTTC,CASSPPKGQGPFGYTF
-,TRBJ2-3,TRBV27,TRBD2,TGTGCCAGCAGTCTCTCGACTAGCGGGAGCACAGATACGCAGTATTTT,CASSLSTSGSTDTQYF
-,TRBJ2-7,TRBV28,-,TGTGCCAGCAGTTTAGGGGGCAGGGGATTTTACGAGCAGTACTTC,CASSLGGRGFYEQYF
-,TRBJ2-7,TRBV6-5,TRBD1,TGTGCCAGCGGGACAGGGAGCTCCTACGAGCAGTACTTC,CASGTGSSYEQYF
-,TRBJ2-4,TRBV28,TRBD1,TGTGCCAGCAGTTCTGGGGGGACAGGGGTAAACATTCAGTACTTC,CASSSGGTGVNIQYF
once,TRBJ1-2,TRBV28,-,TGTGCCAGCAGACGCGGACAGAACTATGGCTACACCTTC,CASRRGQNYGYTF
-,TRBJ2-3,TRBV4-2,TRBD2,TGTGCCAGCAGCCCCGGGACTAGCGGCACAGATACGCAGTATTTT,CASSPGTSGTDTQYF